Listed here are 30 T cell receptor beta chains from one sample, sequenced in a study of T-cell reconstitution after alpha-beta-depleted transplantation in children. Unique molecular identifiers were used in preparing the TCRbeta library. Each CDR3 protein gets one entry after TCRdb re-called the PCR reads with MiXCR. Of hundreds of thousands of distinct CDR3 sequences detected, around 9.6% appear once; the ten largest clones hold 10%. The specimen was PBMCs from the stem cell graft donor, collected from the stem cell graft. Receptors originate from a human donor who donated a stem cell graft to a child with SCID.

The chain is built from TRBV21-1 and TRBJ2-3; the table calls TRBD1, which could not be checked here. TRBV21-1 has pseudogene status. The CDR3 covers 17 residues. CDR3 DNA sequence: TGTGCCAGCAGCGCCTCAACAGGGACAGGGTTCACAGATACGCAGTATTTT. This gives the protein CASSASTGTGFTDTQYF.

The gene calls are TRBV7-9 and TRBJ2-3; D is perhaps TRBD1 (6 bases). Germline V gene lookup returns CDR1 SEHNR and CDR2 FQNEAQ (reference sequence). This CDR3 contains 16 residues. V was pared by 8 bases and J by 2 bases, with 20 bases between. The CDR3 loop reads CASPFSEGGITDTQYF. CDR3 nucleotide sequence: TGTGCCAGCCCCTTCAGTGAAGGGGGAATCACAGATACGCAGTATTTT.

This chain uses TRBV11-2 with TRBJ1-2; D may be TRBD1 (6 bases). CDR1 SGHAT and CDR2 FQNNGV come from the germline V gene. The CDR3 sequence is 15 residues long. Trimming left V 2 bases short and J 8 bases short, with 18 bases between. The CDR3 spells CASSLFRGQLGGYTF. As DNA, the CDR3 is TGTGCCAGCAGCTTATTTCGGGGGCAGTTAGGCGGCTACACCTTC. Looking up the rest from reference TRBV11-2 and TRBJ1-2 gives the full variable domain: EAGVAQSPRYKIIEKRQSVAFWCNPISGHATLYWYQQILGQGPKLLIQFQNNGVVDDSQLPKDRFSAERLKGVDSTLKIQPAKLEDSAVYLCASSLFRGQLGGYTFGSGTRLTVV.

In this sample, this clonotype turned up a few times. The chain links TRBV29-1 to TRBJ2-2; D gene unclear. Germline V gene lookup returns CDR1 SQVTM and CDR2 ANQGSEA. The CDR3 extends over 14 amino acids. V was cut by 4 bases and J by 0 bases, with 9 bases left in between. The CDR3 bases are TGCAGCGTTGTTGAAAGAACGAACACCGGGGAGCTGTTTTTT. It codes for CSVVERTNTGELFF.

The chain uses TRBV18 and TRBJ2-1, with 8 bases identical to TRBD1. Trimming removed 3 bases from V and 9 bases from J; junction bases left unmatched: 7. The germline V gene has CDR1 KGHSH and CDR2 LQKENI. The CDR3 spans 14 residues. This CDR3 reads CASSPDRAGFEQFF. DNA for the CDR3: TGTGCCAGCTCACCGGACAGGGCCGGGTTTGAGCAGTTCTTC.

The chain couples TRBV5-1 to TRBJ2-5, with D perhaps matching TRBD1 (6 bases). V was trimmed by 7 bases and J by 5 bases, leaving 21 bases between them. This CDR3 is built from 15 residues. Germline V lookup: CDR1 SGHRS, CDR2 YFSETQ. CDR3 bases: TGCGCCAGCGCAGAGACAGGCAAAACGTGGGAGACCCAGTACTTC. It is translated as CASAETGKTWETQYF.

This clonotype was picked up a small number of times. This chain's CDR3 is CASSARFTGELFF. CDR3 coding DNA: TGTGCCAGCAGTGCTCGGTTCACCGGGGAGCTGTTTTTT. V usage is TRBV12-3 or TRBV12-4 and J usage is TRBJ2-2; no definite D call. With 5 bases removed from V and 4 bases from J, the gap between germline ends came to 8 bases. This CDR3 region has 13 residues.

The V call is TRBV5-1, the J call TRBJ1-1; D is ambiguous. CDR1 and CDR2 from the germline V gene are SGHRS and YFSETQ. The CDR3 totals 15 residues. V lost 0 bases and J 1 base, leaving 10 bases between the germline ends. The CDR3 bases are TGCGCCAGCAGCTTGGTTTCAGGTTCGAACACTGAAGCTTTCTTT. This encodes CASSLVSGSNTEAFF.

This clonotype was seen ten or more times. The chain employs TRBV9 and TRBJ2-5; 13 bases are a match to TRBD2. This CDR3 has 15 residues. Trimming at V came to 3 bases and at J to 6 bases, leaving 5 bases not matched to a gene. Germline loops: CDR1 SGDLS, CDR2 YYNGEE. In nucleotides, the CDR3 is TGTGCCAGCAGCGGACTAGCGGGGGGTTCAAAGACCCAGTACTTC. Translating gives CASSGLAGGSKTQYF.

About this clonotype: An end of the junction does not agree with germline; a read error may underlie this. CDR3 region: CASSIDSWDPTVELFF. CDR3 DNA sequence: TGTGCCAGTAGTATAGATTCTTGGGACCCTACCGTGGAGCTGTTTTTT. J is TRBJ2-2 and V is TRBV19; D could derive from TRBD1 or TRBD2 (5 bases each). CDR1 is LNHDA and CDR2 is SQIVND in the germline V gene (reference sequence). The CDR3 loop spans 16 amino acids.

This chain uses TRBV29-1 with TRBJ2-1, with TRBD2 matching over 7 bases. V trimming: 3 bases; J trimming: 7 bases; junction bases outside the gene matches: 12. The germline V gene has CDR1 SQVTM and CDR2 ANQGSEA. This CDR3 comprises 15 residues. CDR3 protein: CSVDFRLAAGNEQFF. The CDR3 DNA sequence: TGCAGCGTTGATTTCAGGCTAGCGGCTGGGAATGAGCAGTTCTTC.

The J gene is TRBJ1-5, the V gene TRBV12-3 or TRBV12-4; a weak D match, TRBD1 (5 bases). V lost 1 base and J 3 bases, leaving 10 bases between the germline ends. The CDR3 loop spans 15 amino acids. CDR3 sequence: CASSLGDSFNQPQHF. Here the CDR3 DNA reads TGTGCCAGCAGTTTAGGTGACAGCTTCAATCAGCCCCAGCATTTT.

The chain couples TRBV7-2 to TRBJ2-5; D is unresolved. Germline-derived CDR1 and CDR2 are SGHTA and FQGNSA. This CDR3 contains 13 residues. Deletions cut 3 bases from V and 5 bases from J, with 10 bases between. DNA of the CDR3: TGTGCCAGCAGCTTGTCGGGTTGGGAGACCCAGTACTTC. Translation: CASSLSGWETQYF.

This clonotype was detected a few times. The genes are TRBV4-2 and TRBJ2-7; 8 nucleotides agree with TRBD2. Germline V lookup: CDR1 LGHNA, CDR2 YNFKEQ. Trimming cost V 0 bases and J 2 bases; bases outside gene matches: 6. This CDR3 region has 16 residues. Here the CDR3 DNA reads TGTGCCAGCAGCCAAGAAGGCGGGAGGCAACCCTACGAGCAGTACTTC. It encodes CASSQEGGRQPYEQYF.

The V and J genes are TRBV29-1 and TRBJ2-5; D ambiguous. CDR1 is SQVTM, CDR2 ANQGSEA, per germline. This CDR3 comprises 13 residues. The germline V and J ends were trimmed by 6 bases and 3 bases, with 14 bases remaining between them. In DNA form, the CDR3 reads TGCAGCGTCGCCACCTGGCCTAAAGAGACCCAGTACTTC. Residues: CSVATWPKETQYF.

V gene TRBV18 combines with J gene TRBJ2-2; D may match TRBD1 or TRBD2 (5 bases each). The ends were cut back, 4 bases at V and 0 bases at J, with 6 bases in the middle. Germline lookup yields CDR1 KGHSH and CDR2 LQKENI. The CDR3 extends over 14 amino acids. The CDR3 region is CASSRGANTGELFF. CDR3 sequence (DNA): TGTGCCAGCTCACGAGGGGCGAACACCGGGGAGCTGTTTTTT.

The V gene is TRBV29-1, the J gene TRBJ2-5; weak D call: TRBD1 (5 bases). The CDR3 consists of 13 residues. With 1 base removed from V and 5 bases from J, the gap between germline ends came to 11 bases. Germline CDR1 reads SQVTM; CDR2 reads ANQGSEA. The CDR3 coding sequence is TGCAGCGTTGAAGGTCAGGGCACGGAGACCCAGTACTTC. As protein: CSVEGQGTETQYF.

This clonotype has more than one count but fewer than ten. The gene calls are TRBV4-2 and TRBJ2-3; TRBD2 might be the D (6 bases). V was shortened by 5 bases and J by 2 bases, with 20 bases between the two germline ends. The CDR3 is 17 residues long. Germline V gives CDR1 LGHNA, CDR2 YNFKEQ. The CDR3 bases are TGTGCCAGCAGCGCGTCCGGGACTTCCCACGACACAGATACGCAGTATTTT. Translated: CASSASGTSHDTDTQYF.

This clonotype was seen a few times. CDR3 sequence (DNA): TGTGCCAGCAGCAAAGGGACAGATTTAAGTCAGCCCCAGCATTTT. Protein sequence: CASSKGTDLSQPQHF. V and J are TRBV7-9 and TRBJ1-5; 7 bases are shared with TRBD1. The CDR3 is 15 amino acids. V lost 5 bases to trimming and J lost 6 bases; unmatched junction nucleotides: 10. Germline assignment: CDR1 SEHNR and CDR2 FQNEAQ (reference sequence).

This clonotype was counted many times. In DNA form, the CDR3 reads TGTGCCAGCAGCCAGGCCCCGGGACTTCAAGAGACCCAGTACTTC. Its protein product is CASSQAPGLQETQYF. The chain uses TRBV3-1 and TRBJ2-5; possibly TRBD2 for D (6 bases). The length of the CDR3 is 15 residues. Trimming left V 3 bases short and J 2 bases short, with 13 bases between. Germline V gene sequence: CDR1 LGHDT, CDR2 YNNKEL (reference sequence).

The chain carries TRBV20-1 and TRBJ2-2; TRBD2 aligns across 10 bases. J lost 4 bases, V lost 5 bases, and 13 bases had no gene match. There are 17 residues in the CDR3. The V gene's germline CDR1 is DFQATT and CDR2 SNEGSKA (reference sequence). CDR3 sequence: CSAGSPIAGGSTGELFF. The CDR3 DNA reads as TGCAGTGCTGGCAGCCCAATAGCGGGGGGTTCCACCGGGGAGCTGTTTTTT.

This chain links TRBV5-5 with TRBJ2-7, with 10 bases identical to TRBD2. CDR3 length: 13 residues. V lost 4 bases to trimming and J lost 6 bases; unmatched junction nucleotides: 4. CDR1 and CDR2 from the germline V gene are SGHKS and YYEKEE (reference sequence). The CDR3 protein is CASSPGLAFEQYF. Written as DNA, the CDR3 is TGTGCCAGCAGCCCGGGACTAGCGTTCGAGCAGTACTTC.

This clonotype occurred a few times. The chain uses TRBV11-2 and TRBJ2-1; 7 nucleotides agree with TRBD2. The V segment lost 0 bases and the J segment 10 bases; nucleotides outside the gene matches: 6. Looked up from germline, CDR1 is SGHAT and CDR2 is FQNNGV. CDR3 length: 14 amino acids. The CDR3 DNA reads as TGTGCCAGCAGCTTAGATGCGGGAGCTTGGGAGCAGTTCTTC. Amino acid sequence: CASSLDAGAWEQFF.

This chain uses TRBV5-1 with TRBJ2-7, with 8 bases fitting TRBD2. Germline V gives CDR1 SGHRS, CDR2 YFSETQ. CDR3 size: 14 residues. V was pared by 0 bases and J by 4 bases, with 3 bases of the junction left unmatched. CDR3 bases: TGCGCCAGCAGCTTGGGACTAGCGAGTTACGAGCAGTACTTC. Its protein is CASSLGLASYEQYF.

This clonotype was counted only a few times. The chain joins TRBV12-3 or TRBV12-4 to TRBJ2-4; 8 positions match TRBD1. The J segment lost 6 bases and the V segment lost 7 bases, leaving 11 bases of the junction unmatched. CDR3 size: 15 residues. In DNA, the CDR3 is TGTGCCAGCACCCCCTCAATAGACAGGGGAAACATTCAGTACTTC. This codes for CASTPSIDRGNIQYF.

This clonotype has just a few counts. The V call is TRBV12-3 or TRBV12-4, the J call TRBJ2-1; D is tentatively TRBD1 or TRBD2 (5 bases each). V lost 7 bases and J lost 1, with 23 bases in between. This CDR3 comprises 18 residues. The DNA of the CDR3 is TGTGCCAGCACCTCCGGCCGGGTGGGGACCGGGTCCTACAATGAGCAGTTCTTC. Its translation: CASTSGRVGTGSYNEQFF.

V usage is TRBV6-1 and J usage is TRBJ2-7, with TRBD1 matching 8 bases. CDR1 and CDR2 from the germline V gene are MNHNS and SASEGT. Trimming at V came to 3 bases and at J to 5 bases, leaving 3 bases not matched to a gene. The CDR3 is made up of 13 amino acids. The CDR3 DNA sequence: TGTGCCAGCAGTGACAGGGGGCGGAACGAGCAGTACTTC. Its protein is CASSDRGRNEQYF.

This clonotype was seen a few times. The DNA of the CDR3 is TGTGCCAGCAGCCAAGACACCCCGGGACAGGGGGCGCGAGATACGCAGTATTTT. Translation: CASSQDTPGQGARDTQYF. The genes are TRBV3-1 and TRBJ2-3; 12 bases align to TRBD1. The CDR3 totals 18 residues. With 0 bases clipped from V and 5 bases from J, the junction kept 9 bases outside the gene matches. Germline CDR1 and CDR2: LGHDT and YNNKEL (reference sequence).

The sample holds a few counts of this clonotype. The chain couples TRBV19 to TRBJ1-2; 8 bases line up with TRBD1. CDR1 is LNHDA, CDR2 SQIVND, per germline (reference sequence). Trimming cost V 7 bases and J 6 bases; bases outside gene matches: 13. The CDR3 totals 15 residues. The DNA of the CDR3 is TGTGCCAGTACACTCGGACAGGGACACAGGGATGGCTACACCTTC. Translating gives CASTLGQGHRDGYTF.

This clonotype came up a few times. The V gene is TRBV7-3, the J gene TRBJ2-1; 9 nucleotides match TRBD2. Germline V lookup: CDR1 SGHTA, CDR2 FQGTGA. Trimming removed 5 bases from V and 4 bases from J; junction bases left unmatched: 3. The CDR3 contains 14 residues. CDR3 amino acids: CASSGAGGYNEQFF. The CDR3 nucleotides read TGTGCCAGCAGCGGAGCGGGGGGATACAATGAGCAGTTCTTC.